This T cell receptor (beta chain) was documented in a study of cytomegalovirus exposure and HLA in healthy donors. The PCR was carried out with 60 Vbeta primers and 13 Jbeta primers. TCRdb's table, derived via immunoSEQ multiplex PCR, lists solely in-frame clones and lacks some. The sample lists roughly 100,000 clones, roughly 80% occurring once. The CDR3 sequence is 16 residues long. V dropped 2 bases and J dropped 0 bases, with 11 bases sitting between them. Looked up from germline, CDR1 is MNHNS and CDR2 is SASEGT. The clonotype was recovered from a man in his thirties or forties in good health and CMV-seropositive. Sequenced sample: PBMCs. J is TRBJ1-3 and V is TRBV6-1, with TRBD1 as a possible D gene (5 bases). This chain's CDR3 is CASSEYRTLSGNTIYF. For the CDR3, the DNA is TGTGCCAGCAGTGAATACAGGACCCTCTCTGGAAACACCATATATTTT.